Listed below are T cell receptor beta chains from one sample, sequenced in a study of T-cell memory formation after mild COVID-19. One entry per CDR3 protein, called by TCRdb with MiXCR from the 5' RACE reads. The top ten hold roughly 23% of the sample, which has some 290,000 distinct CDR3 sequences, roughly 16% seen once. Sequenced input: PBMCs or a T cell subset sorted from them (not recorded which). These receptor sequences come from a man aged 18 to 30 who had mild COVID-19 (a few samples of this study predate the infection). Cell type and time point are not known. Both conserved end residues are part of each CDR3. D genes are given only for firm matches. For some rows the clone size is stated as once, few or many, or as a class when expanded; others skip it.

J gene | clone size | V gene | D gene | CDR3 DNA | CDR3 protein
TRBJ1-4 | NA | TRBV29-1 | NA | TGCAGCGTTGGAGCGTGGAGGCCAGGGGATAATGAAAAACTGTTTTTT | CSVGAWRPGDNEKLFF
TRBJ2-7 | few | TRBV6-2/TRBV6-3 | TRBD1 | TGTGCCAGCGGACAGGGTTCTCACGAGCAGTACTTC | CASGQGSHEQYF
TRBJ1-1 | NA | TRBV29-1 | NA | TGCAGCGGCGGAGTACGCCGGAACACTGAAGCTTTCTTT | CSGGVRRNTEAFF
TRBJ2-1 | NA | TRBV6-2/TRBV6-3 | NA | TGTGCCAGCAGTTTGGGGGGCCAGGCCAATGAGCAGTTCTTC | CASSLGGQANEQFF
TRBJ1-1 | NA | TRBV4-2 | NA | TGTGCCAGCAGCCAGGGTCCCGACAGCTACACTGAAGCTTTCTTT | CASSQGPDSYTEAFF
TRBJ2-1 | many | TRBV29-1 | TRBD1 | TGCAGCGTTGGACAGGGGGGCCATGAGCAGTTCTTC | CSVGQGGHEQFF
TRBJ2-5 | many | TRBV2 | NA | TGTGCCTGCGTTGAGGGTTGGGAGACCCAGTACTTC | CACVEGWETQYF
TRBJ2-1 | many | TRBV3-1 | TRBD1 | TGTGCCAGCAGCCAAGGAGTCCCAGGGGGCGATCAGTTCTTC | CASSQGVPGGDQFF
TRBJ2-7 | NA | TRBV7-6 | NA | TGTGCCAGCAGCAGCAGGGTCCGCTCCTACGAGCAGTACTTC | CASSSRVRSYEQYF
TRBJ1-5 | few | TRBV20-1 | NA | TGCAGTGCGACCCAGGGAGGTCAGCCCCAGCATTTT | CSATQGGQPQHF
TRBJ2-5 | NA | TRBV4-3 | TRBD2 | TGCGCCAGCAGTCATGCGCGGGGGGACCAAGAGACCCAGTACTTC | CASSHARGDQETQYF
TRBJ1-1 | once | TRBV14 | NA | TGTGCCAGCAGCCAACCTAATAAACTTGGAGCTTTCTTT | CASSQPNKLGAFF
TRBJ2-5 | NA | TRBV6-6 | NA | TGTGCCAGCAGTTACCCGGCGATAGTACAACAAGAGACCCAGTACTTC | CASSYPAIVQQETQYF
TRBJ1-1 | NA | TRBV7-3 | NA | TGTGCCAGCAGCTTTGGGCACGGCACTGAAGCTTTCTTT | CASSFGHGTEAFF
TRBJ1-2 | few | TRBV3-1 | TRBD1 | TGTGCCAGCAGCCAAGAGGACAGGGGACCGTATGGCTACACCTTC | CASSQEDRGPYGYTF
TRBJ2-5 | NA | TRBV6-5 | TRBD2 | TGTGCCAGCAGTTACTCGCCGGGACTAGCGGATCAAGAGACCCAGTACTTC | CASSYSPGLADQETQYF
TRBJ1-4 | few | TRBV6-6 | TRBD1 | TGTGCCAGCAGTTACTCGATGGGGACAGGGGGCGTCAGGAGTAATGAAAAACTGTTTTTT | CASSYSMGTGGVRSNEKLFF
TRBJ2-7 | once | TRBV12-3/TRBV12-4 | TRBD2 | TGTGCCAGCAGTAACCTTAGCGGGGGGGACGAGCAGTACTTC | CASSNLSGGDEQYF
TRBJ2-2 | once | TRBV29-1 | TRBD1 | TGCAGCGTTGAAGGGGGGACAGGGACCACCGGGGAGCTGTTTTTT | CSVEGGTGTTGELFF
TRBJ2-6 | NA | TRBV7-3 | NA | TGTGCCAGCAGCCCCTCTGTCGGCTCTGGGGCCAACGTCCTGACTTTC | CASSPSVGSGANVLTF
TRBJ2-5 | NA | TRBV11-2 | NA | TGTGCCAGCAGCTTCAGTAGTGTCGAAGAGACCCAGTACTTC | CASSFSSVEETQYF
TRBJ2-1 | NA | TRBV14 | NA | TGTGCCAGCAGCCAAACCCAGGGATTAGTTGAGCAGTTCTTC | CASSQTQGLVEQFF
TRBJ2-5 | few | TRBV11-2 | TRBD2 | TGTGCCAGCAGCCCCCGGACTAGCGGGGGGCTCTTCCAAGAGACCCAGTACTTC | CASSPRTSGGLFQETQYF
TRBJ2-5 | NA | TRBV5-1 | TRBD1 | TGCGCCAGCAGCCCGACCCGAGGGACAGCGTGGGAGACCCAGTACTTC | CASSPTRGTAWETQYF
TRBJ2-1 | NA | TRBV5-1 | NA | TGCGCCAGCAGCTGGGGTCATGAGCAGTTCTTC | CASSWGHEQFF
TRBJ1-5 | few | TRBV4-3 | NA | TGCGCCAGCAGCCCACAGCCGGAGAGCAATCAGCCCCAGCATTTT | CASSPQPESNQPQHF
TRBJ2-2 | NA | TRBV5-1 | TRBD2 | TGCGCCAGCAGCTTGTCACTCACGAGAGTGTCACTAGCGGGCTTACACACCGGGGAGCTGTTTTTT | CASSLSLTRVSLAGLHTGELFF
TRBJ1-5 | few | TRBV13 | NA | TGTGCCAGCAGCTTAGGCCCGGGAACTGTTGGCCAGCCCCAGCATTTT | CASSLGPGTVGQPQHF